This T cell receptor (beta chain) stems from a study of blood T cell repertoires in COVID-19 (dated by TCRdb to 2019 to 2021). Study-wide context: Samples from collaborators originated in the United States, Italy and Spain and spanned both the acute and convalescent phases of COVID-19. The prospective study material was composed of cDNA or gDNA derived from T cells, B-cell-depleted T cells, or PBMCs. Subjects who had been exposed to COVID-19, were actively infected with it, or had recovered from it provided the deeply sampled blood TCRbeta repertoires that made up the dataset. The repertoires were released in a freely available public database intended as a resource for research on the immune response to SARS-CoV-2. Samples came from the ongoing ImmuneRACE study (first 160 participants) plus 1,254 subjects from 6 global collaborators. Nearly every sample came with metadata listing a de-identified subject ID, COVID-19 status, age in years and sex. HLA class I and class II types, where available, came from metadata supplied by the sample provider rather than from assay-based typing.

Note on this clone: No cognate antigen has been identified for it. Base-call qualities are not available, and no considerably larger clone is one nucleotide away.

The immunoSEQ Assay, a bias-controlled multiplex PCR, was used to amplify TCRbeta CDR3 regions from genomic DNA. Processing in the source paper ran as follows. Nucleated cell counts per sample were estimated from amplification of reference gene primers within the assay. To quantify the absolute abundance of each unique TCRbeta CDR3 rearrangement, sequence reads were collapsed and filtered. For each sample, productive Simpson clonality was calculated as the square root of Simpson's diversity index across productive rearrangements. Entries here come from immuneACCESS through TCRdb and include only in-frame sequences with V and J called. Some clones fail to appear in such tables; in the studies checked, an unresolved V gene covers under half of the shortfall, and the cause of the remainder is unknown. V and J calls and clone size are those listed in that table; D and trimming were worked out from the DNA. The sample table holds a few hundred thousand clones, of which about four fifths were seen once. The biggest ten clones account for approximately 14% of the sample.

At one collaborating source in Seattle, patients were enrolled during active infection and were followed longitudinally through the course of disease. Each collaborating institution followed its own protocols to collect whole blood in K2EDTA tubes. For TCRbeta analysis, collaborators shipped samples in one of three forms: frozen whole blood, isolated PBMCs, or DNA extracted from either of those sample types. Relative to germline, V is 1 base shorter and J is 6 bases shorter, with 18 bases between their ends. Via the germline V gene, CDR1 is LGHNA and CDR2 YNFKEQ. Spanning cysteine to phenylalanine, the CDR3 consists of 16 amino acids. Solely the CDR3 DNA is kept, with 48 bases framed from the first base. Broader findings and caveats from the paper: The amount of clinical and demographic metadata varied by source and participant and was provided uncurated.

Sequencing was carried out using peripheral blood. The sequence was collected from a person aged 65 to 85 with COVID-19, enrolled during active disease. The V and J genes are TRBV4-2 and TRBJ1-2; a weak D assignment points to TRBD1 (5 bases agree). CDR3 sequence: CASSQGQGLQWDGYTF. The DNA sequence is as follows: TGTGCCAGCAGCCAAGGGCAGGGATTACAGTGGGATGGCTACACCTTC.